One and the same sample provided the 26 T cell receptor beta chains below, sequenced in a study of graft-versus-host responses after intestinal transplantation. Generated by immunoSEQ multiplex PCR, the TCRdb table keeps only in-frame clones and is missing some. In the table there are about 15,000 clones, 30% to 40% of which are singletons. This specimen was alloreactive CD4+ T cells from a mixed lymphocyte reaction culture, taken before intestinal transplant. The subset was: CFSE-low proliferating T cells sorted from roughly 6-day pre-transplant mixed lymphocyte reaction (GvH or HvG direction). These receptors came from a human patient who received an intestinal transplant.

The chain carries TRBV28 and TRBJ1-5; no reliable D call. The CDR3 loop spans 12 amino acids. With 4 bases removed from V and 4 bases from J, the gap between germline ends came to 5 bases. Germline lookup yields CDR1 MDHEN and CDR2 SYDVKM. The CDR3 sequence is CASSSLNQPQHF. The CDR3 DNA reads TGTGCCAGCAGTTCCCTTAATCAGCCCCAGCATTTT. The variable domain in full, with the rest retrieved from reference TRBV28 and TRBJ1-5, is DVKVTQSSRYLVKRTGEKVFLECVQDMDHENMFWYRQDPGLGLRLIYFSYDVKMKEKGDIPEGYSVSREKKERFSLILESASTNQTSMYLCASSSLNQPQHFGDGTRLSIL.

Concerning this clone: One end of the junction fails to match germline, which may point to a read error. V and J are TRBV25-1 and TRBJ2-6; D is perhaps TRBD1 (5 bases). CDR1 and CDR2 from the germline V gene are MGHDK and SYGVNS. This CDR3 has 13 residues. The CDR3 region is CASGNIGANVPTF. The CDR3 region has the DNA TGTGCCAGCGGAAATATTGGGGCCAACGTCCCGACTTTC.

The V gene is TRBV6-1, the J gene TRBJ2-3; D is unresolved. This CDR3 contains 15 residues. The V end lost 6 bases, the J end lost 0 bases, and 13 bases lay between the germline ends. CDR1 is MNHNS, CDR2 SASEGT, per germline. The CDR3 DNA follows: TGTGCCAGCAGCCACCAGAGAACAAGCACAGATACGCAGTATTTT. This sequence encodes CASSHQRTSTDTQYF.

This clone was counted a few times. The rearrangement links TRBV5-1 to TRBJ1-3, with TRBD1 matching 9 bases. CDR1 is SGHRS and CDR2 is YFSETQ in the germline V gene. V shed 3 bases, J shed 2 bases, and the junction held 6 bases outside the gene matches. The CDR3 runs to 16 residues. The CDR3: CASSSGQGFAGNTIYF. In nucleotides, the CDR3 is TGCGCCAGCAGCTCAGGACAGGGGTTCGCTGGAAACACCATATATTTT.

The rearrangement links TRBV6-6 to TRBJ2-7, with D unresolved. V lost 6 bases, J lost 3 bases, and 6 bases lay in between. The CDR3 totals 11 residues. Germline V CDR1 and CDR2: MNHNY, SVGAGI (reference sequence). The CDR3 protein is CASSRLYEQYF. The CDR3 nucleotides are TGTGCCAGCAGCCGGCTCTACGAGCAGTACTTC.

A few counts support this clone. The chain employs TRBV9 and TRBJ2-6, with D perhaps TRBD2 (5 bases). The CDR3 runs to 13 residues. Germline CDR1 SGDLS, CDR2 YYNGEE. The germline V and J ends were trimmed by 4 bases and 3 bases, with 5 bases remaining between them. The CDR3 DNA reads as TGTGCCAGCAGCCGGGATGGGGCCAACGTCCTGACTTTC. As protein: CASSRDGANVLTF.

The chain recombines TRBV11-1 with TRBJ2-7; D could derive from TRBD1 or TRBD2 (5 bases each). CDR3 length equals 16 residues. Deletions cut 2 bases from V and 0 bases from J, with 14 bases between. Looked up from germline, CDR1 is SGHAT and CDR2 is FQDESV (reference sequence). CDR3 residues: CASSLPGRGSSYEQYF. CDR3 nucleotides: TGTGCCAGCAGCTTACCGGGGCGTGGGAGCTCCTACGAGCAGTACTTC. The complete variable domain, with remaining parts taken from reference TRBV11-1 and TRBJ2-7, reads EAEVAQSPRYKITEKSQAVAFWCDPISGHATLYWYRQILGQGPELLVQFQDESVVDDSQLPKDRFSAERLKGVDSTLKIQPAELGDSAMYLCASSLPGRGSSYEQYFGPGTRLTVT.

This clone has only a few counts. J is TRBJ2-7 and V is TRBV5-6, with D perhaps being TRBD1 or TRBD2 (6 bases each). The germline V gene has CDR1 SGHDT and CDR2 YYEEEE. V was pared by 3 bases and J by 2 bases, with 15 bases between. CDR3 length: 15 amino acids. The CDR3 nucleotides read TGTGCCAGCAGCTCCACGGGGGCGGGTCCCTACGAGCAGTACTTC. Its translation: CASSSTGAGPYEQYF.

The rearrangement uses TRBV29-1 and TRBJ1-5; 7 nucleotides align to TRBD1. The CDR3 extends over 13 amino acids. V shed 6 bases and J 4 bases; nucleotides not matched to a gene: 6. Per the germline V gene, CDR1 is SQVTM and CDR2 is ANQGSEA. CDR3 nucleotides: TGCAGCGTCCGGGACAGCGGGAATCAGCCCCAGCATTTT. Translated, it gives CSVRDSGNQPQHF.

The chain carries TRBV7-9 and TRBJ2-7; no firm D call. Trimming left V 2 bases short and J 7 bases short, with 21 bases between. The length of the CDR3 is 16 residues. The V gene's germline CDR1 is SEHNR and CDR2 FQNEAQ (reference sequence). The CDR3 DNA reads as TGTGCCAGCAGCTTAACCCCCTTGGACGGCTCCTCGGAGCAGTACTTC. Translation: CASSLTPLDGSSEQYF. Supplemented by reference TRBV7-9 and TRBJ2-7, the full variable domain reads DTGVSQNPRHKITKRGQNVTFRCDPISEHNRLYWYRQTLGQGPEFLTYFQNEAQLEKSRLLSDRFSAERPKGSFSTLEIQRTEQGDSAMYLCASSLTPLDGSSEQYFGPGTRLTVT.

As concerns this clone: The same CDR3 can be traced to other DNA sequences in this sample. The chain employs TRBV5-4 and TRBJ2-5; tentative D call: TRBD1 (5 bases). The CDR3 runs to 13 residues. V was shortened by 2 bases and J by 5 bases, with 10 bases between the two germline ends. Germline values: CDR1 SGHNT, CDR2 YYREEE (reference sequence). DNA for the CDR3: TGTGCCAGCAGCTTCGACAGAGGCGAGACCCAGTACTTC. Translated: CASSFDRGETQYF.

This chain links TRBV7-3 with TRBJ2-1; the match to TRBD1 covers 7 bases. Trimming removed 1 base from V and 2 bases from J; junction bases left unmatched: 5. From germline, CDR1 is SGHTA and CDR2 FQGTGA. This CDR3 spans 16 amino acids. The CDR3 bases are TGTGCCAGCAGCTTAAATAGGGGGCCACCCTACAATGAGCAGTTCTTC. Translation gives CASSLNRGPPYNEQFF.

The V call is TRBV5-4, the J call TRBJ2-3; D is undetermined. V was clipped by 1 base and J by 4 bases, with 4 bases between them. CDR3 length: 12 amino acids. Germline loops: CDR1 SGHNT, CDR2 YYREEE (reference sequence). Written as DNA, the CDR3 is TGTGCCAGCAGCTTGCATTCAGATACGCAGTATTTT. The encoded protein is CASSLHSDTQYF.

This clone was recorded a few times. This chain connects TRBV28 to TRBJ2-4, with D perhaps TRBD1 or TRBD2 (5 bases each). The CDR3 extends over 16 amino acids. Between the trimmed V and J ends, which lost 7 bases and 0 bases, there was a span of 16 bases. CDR1 is MDHEN, CDR2 SYDVKM, per germline. The CDR3 nucleotides are TGTGCCAGCACCCGACCCGGGACGGTAGCCAAAAACATTCAGTACTTC. Its translation: CASTRPGTVAKNIQYF.

This clone was seen a few times. This sequence joins TRBV2 and TRBJ2-5; TRBD2 agrees at 8 bases. Germline V gene sequence: CDR1 SNHLY, CDR2 FYNNEI. The CDR3 spans 16 residues. J gave up 4 bases and V 6 bases, and 13 bases lay outside the gene matches. In DNA, the CDR3 is TGTGCCAGCAGAACTTCGGGCGGGGGGAGAGGAGAGACCCAGTACTTC. This sequence encodes CASRTSGGGRGETQYF. The complete variable domain, with remaining parts taken from reference TRBV2 and TRBJ2-5, reads EPEVTQTPSHQVTQMGQEVILRCVPISNHLYFYWYRQILGQKVEFLVSFYNNEISEKSEIFDDQFSVERPDGSNFTLKIRSTKLEDSAMYFCASRTSGGGRGETQYFGPGTRLLVL.

This chain uses TRBV7-9 with TRBJ1-5, with TRBD1 matching 10 bases. Germline CDR1 and CDR2: SEHNR and FQNEAQ (reference sequence). V dropped 2 bases and J dropped 6; count of bases not matched to a gene: 4. This CDR3 has 15 amino acids. The CDR3 loop reads CASSLSRDRGQPQHF. CDR3 nucleotide sequence: TGTGCCAGCAGCTTAAGCCGGGACAGGGGTCAGCCCCAGCATTTT.

V gene TRBV2 combines with J gene TRBJ1-5; TRBD1 agrees at 12 bases. Unmatched junction bases numbered 8, after V lost 5 bases and J lost 6 bases. The germline gives CDR1 SNHLY, CDR2 FYNNEI. This CDR3 contains 16 residues. As DNA, the CDR3 is TGTGCCAGCAGTTTGGGACAGGGGGCGCGGACTCAGCCCCAGCATTTT. It yields the protein CASSLGQGARTQPQHF.

This clone showed up just a few times. J is TRBJ2-2 and V is TRBV9; weak D call: TRBD2 (7 bases). The CDR3 extends over 15 amino acids. Germline CDR1 and CDR2: SGDLS and YYNGEE. Trimming left V 6 bases short and J 5 bases short, with 17 bases between. The CDR3 loop reads CASKRGGGTTGELFF. In nucleotides, the CDR3 is TGTGCCAGCAAAAGGGGCGGGGGCACGACCGGGGAGCTGTTTTTT.

The V call is TRBV5-4, the J call TRBJ1-2; D unclear. Germline V lookup: CDR1 SGHNT, CDR2 YYREEE (reference sequence). The CDR3 runs 14 residues. V was clipped by 0 bases and J by 5 bases, with 11 bases between them. CDR3 amino acids: CASSLEWPEYGYTF. The CDR3 DNA follows: TGTGCCAGCAGCTTGGAATGGCCAGAGTATGGCTACACCTTC.

In this sample, this clone turned up a few times. V usage is TRBV27 and J usage is TRBJ2-6; perhaps D is TRBD1 or TRBD2 (5 bases each). The germline V gene encodes CDR1 MNHEY and CDR2 SMNVEV (reference sequence). V shed 7 bases and J shed 4 bases, with 20 bases lying between them. This CDR3 is 17 amino acids long. CDR3 coding DNA: TGTGCCAGCAAGATGGGACGGCACCGACCCGGGGCCAACGTCCTGACTTTC. Its protein is CASKMGRHRPGANVLTF.

This clone has more than one count but fewer than ten. The chain recombines TRBV14 with TRBJ1-1; no clear D gene. This CDR3 contains 11 residues. Trimming removed 0 bases from V and 6 bases from J, with 2 bases in between. Germline V CDR1 and CDR2: SGHDN, FVKESK. The CDR3: CASSQDPEAFF. CDR3 coding DNA: TGTGCCAGCAGCCAAGACCCTGAAGCTTTCTTT.

Within the sample, this clone is medium-sized. J is TRBJ2-1 and V is TRBV2; possibly TRBD2 for D (6 bases). The CDR3 covers 15 residues. V lost 2 bases and J 0 bases, leaving 8 bases between the germline ends. Germline V CDR1 and CDR2: SNHLY, FYNNEI. The CDR3, as DNA: TGTGCCAGCAGTGAACAGGGACTCTCCTACAATGAGCAGTTCTTC. Its protein is CASSEQGLSYNEQFF.

The V call is TRBV5-4, the J call TRBJ2-5; D uncertain. CDR3 length: 15 residues. Germline V CDR1 and CDR2: SGHNT, YYREEE (reference sequence). V lost 3 bases to trimming and J lost 1 base, with 13 bases between them. The CDR3 region is CASSSAMGSQETQYF. CDR3 nucleotide sequence: TGTGCCAGCAGCTCCGCGATGGGATCCCAAGAGACCCAGTACTTC. The full variable domain, with the rest looked up from reference TRBV5-4 and TRBJ2-5, is ETGVTQSPTHLIKTRGQQVTLRCSSQSGHNTVSWYQQALGQGPQFIFQYYREEENGRGNFPPRFSGLQFPNYSSELNVNALELDDSALYLCASSSAMGSQETQYFGPGTRLLVL.

Worth noting for this clone: One end of the junction is discordant with germline, which a read error may explain. The same CDR3 can be traced to other DNA sequences in this sample. The gene calls are TRBV7-2 and TRBJ2-3; TRBD2 agrees at 7 bases. The CDR3 extends over 16 amino acids. The germline gives CDR1 SGHTA, CDR2 FQGNSA. CDR3 coding DNA: TGTGCTAGCAGCTTAGCGGGCGGTCCGGGCACAGATACGCAGTATTTT. Residues: CASSLAGGPGTDTQYF.

This clone appeared a few times. The chain carries TRBV7-2 and TRBJ1-1, with D perhaps matching TRBD1 (6 bases). CDR1 is SGHTA, CDR2 FQGNSA, per germline. The CDR3 has 13 amino acids. Trimming took 3 bases from V and 5 from J, leaving 10 bases between them. In DNA, the CDR3 is TGTGCCAGCAGCTTTGGACAGTCTACTGAAGCTTTCTTT. Translated: CASSFGQSTEAFF.

V is TRBV4-2 and J is TRBJ1-2, with D possibly TRBD1 on 6 matching bases. Germline values: CDR1 LGHNA, CDR2 YNFKEQ. There are 15 residues in the CDR3. Trimming left V 5 bases short and J 2 bases short, with 15 bases between. CDR3 region: CASSYASQGNYGYTF. DNA for the CDR3: TGTGCCAGCAGCTACGCGTCCCAGGGGAACTATGGCTACACCTTC.